The T cell receptor beta chain under discussion was sequenced for a study of blood T cell repertoires in COVID-19. This clone was seen repeatedly, ten times or more. Produced via immunoSEQ multiplex PCR; TCRdb's table is partial and in-frame only. The sample carries around 450,000 clones, about 89% recorded once. The sequence was obtained from a woman aged 25 to 39 with acute or convalescent COVID-19. Sequencing input: peripheral blood.

The DNA of the CDR3 is TGTGCCAGCAGCTCGAGGACAGGACTGGGGGGCTACACCTTC. Protein: CASSSRTGLGGYTF. The rearrangement joins TRBV7-2 to TRBJ1-2, with 7 bases matching TRBD1. The V and J ends lost 4 bases and 8 bases, in that order; junction bases with no gene match: 10. The CDR3 extends over 14 amino acids. Germline V lookup: CDR1 SGHTA, CDR2 FQGNSA.